The T cell receptor beta chain described here comes from a study of blood T cell repertoires in COVID-19. V lost 3 bases and J lost 9; bases outside the gene matches: 7. CDR3 size: 15 residues. Germline CDR1 reads MDHEN; CDR2 reads SYDVKM. Here immunoSEQ multiplex PCR was the method, and the copy in TCRdb shows in-frame clones only, minus some. The table lists roughly 140,000 clones, 75% to 90% of them singletons. The gene calls are TRBV28 and TRBJ1-6, with 8 bases lining up with TRBD1. The sample was peripheral blood. This clonotype originated in a woman aged 60-75 years with active COVID-19. The CDR3 bases are TGTGCCAGCAGTTTTGATGTGACAGGGGTTTCACCCCTCCACTTT. Encoded protein: CASSFDVTGVSPLHF.